This T cell receptor beta chain was sequenced during a study of human T cells and chemical hapten exposure. Germline-derived CDR1 and CDR2 are SGHRS and YFSETQ. V shed 4 bases, J shed 5 bases, and the junction held 7 bases outside the gene matches. This CDR3 is built from 15 residues. The study used a library that attached unique molecular identifiers to individual cDNA molecules. One entry per CDR3 protein results from TCRdb running MiXCR on the reads. The sample holds 100,000 to 150,000 distinct CDR3 sequences, 8.5% to 9% seen once. The authors extracted total RNA from unfractionated whole blood. This clonotype was detected only a few times.

The TCR originated in a human donor in good health. Some clones in this sample may be carry-over from other donors' samples. This chain joins TRBV5-1 and TRBJ2-1, with 9 bases aligning to TRBD2. Sequencing input: whole blood. The CDR3 nucleotides are TGCGCCAGCAGCCGAATAGCGGGAGCCAACAATGAGCAGTTCTTC. As protein: CASSRIAGANNEQFF.